This T cell receptor beta chain was recorded in a study of blood T cell repertoires in COVID-19. Study-level background: Acute and convalescent COVID-19 samples came from the United States, Italy and Spain. In each case, the material was cDNA or gDNA derived from T cells, B-cell-depleted T cells, or PBMCs.

Patients from Seattle were sampled longitudinally, starting during active infection. As processed by the authors: By means of reference gene primer amplification, nucleated cell counts were estimated. Repertoires were generated with immunoSEQ multiplex PCR, while TCRdb's copy carries only in-frame clones and drops some. D and trimming come from the DNA, and the V and J calls and clone size come from that table. The table shows 440,000 or so clones, with 89% occurring only once. The CDR3 has 14 amino acids. Germline CDR1 reads LNHDA; CDR2 reads SQIVND (reference sequence). Deletions cut 6 bases from V and 6 bases from J, with 16 bases between.

This clonotype was sampled from a woman in her forties with COVID-19, enrolled during active disease. Sample: peripheral blood. The chain links TRBV19 to TRBJ2-3, with D uncertain. CDR3 amino acids: CASSRDRPEDTQYF. CDR3 DNA sequence: TGTGCCAGTAGCCGTGACCGACCGGAGGATACGCAGTATTTT.